This paragraph covers one T cell receptor beta chain sequence. Its antigen is not known. TCRdb re-derived calls from the 5' RACE reads in MiXCR, one entry per CDR3 protein. The table has under 300,000 distinct CDR3 sequences, more than 13% seen once. V lost 8 bases to trimming and J lost 0 bases, with 27 bases between them. Germline CDR1 SGHDN, CDR2 FVKESK. This CDR3 has 19 residues. The record originates from a study of identical twins. Whole-study findings and limits: Analyses of zero insertions could, in part, be confounded by invariant MAIT and iNKT cells. The study found weaker excess twin sharing in beta out-of-frame sequences. Cord blood's abundant beta clonotypes had fewer insertions, unlike memory repertoires.

The chain has TRBV14 and TRBJ2-3, with D perhaps TRBD1 or TRBD2 (5 bases each). Material: memory (CD45RO+) T cells sorted from blood. The source of this sequence is a young woman in good health. The CDR3 is CASAGGTGLFLTSTDTQYF. The CDR3 nucleotides are TGTGCCAGCGCTGGGGGTACCGGACTCTTCCTAACTAGCACAGATACGCAGTATTTT.